The 11 T cell receptor beta chains below come from one sample, sequenced in a study of human T cells and chemical hapten exposure. MiXCR, run by TCRdb on the RACE reads, gives a single entry per CDR3 protein. This table holds 65,000 or so distinct CDR3 sequences, roughly 6.6% found once. The time point denotes: healthy volunteer bleed at 6 weeks. Unseparated into fractions, whole blood served as the source from which total RNA was extracted. The sequenced material came from whole blood. These receptors were collected from a female donor in good health. Some clones in this sample may be carry-over from other donors' samples.

The sample holds many counts of this clonotype. The CDR3 loop reads CASSVVIGQGGDANTGELFF. CDR3 nucleotides: TGTGCCAGCAGCGTAGTAATAGGACAGGGCGGTGACGCGAACACCGGGGAGCTGTTTTTT. The rearrangement uses TRBV9 and TRBJ2-2; 8 nucleotides agree with TRBD1. With 0 bases clipped from V and 0 bases from J, the junction kept 13 bases outside the gene matches. This CDR3 is 20 amino acids long. The V gene's germline CDR1 is SGDLS and CDR2 YYNGEE.

The chain carries TRBV27 and TRBJ2-3, with D uncertain. This CDR3 has 16 residues. Germline values: CDR1 MNHEY, CDR2 SMNVEV (reference sequence). V was pared by 3 bases and J by 1 base, with 14 bases between. The CDR3 reads CASSLGRADRTDTQYF. The CDR3 nucleotides are TGTGCCAGCAGTTTGGGTAGGGCAGACCGCACAGATACGCAGTATTTT.

The rearrangement joins TRBV2 to TRBJ1-5, with D possibly being TRBD1 (6 bases). The germline gives CDR1 SNHLY, CDR2 FYNNEI. There are 14 residues in the CDR3. The V and J ends lost 2 bases and 2 bases respectively, with 7 bases between them. CDR3 residues: CASSENRGNQPQHF. CDR3 in DNA: TGTGCCAGCAGTGAAAACAGGGGCAATCAGCCCCAGCATTTT.

This chain links TRBV3-1 with TRBJ2-5; D possibly corresponds to TRBD1 (6 bases). The CDR3 totals 15 residues. Germline lookup yields CDR1 LGHDT and CDR2 YNNKEL (reference sequence). The ends were cut back, 0 bases at V and 2 bases at J, with 10 bases in the middle. The CDR3 DNA is TGTGCCAGCAGCCAAGAGGGGGCCTATCAAGAGACCCAGTACTTC. Translating gives CASSQEGAYQETQYF.

This clonotype was counted ten times or more. The chain has TRBV12-3 or TRBV12-4 and TRBJ1-6, with no clear D. The CDR3 totals 14 residues. The V gene lost 5 bases and the J gene lost 9 bases, with 14 bases spanning the gap. The CDR3 sequence: CASSRDSNRSPLHF. The CDR3 region has the DNA TGTGCCAGCAGTAGGGATAGCAATCGTTCACCCCTCCACTTT.

There are a few counts of this clonotype. V is TRBV6-2 or TRBV6-3 and J is TRBJ2-3; 12 nucleotides agree with TRBD2. V shed 6 bases, J shed 6 bases, and the junction held 10 bases outside the gene matches. The CDR3 length is 16 residues. Germline values: CDR1 MNHEY, CDR2 SVGEGT. The CDR3 region is CASSIQLAGGPDTQYF. For the CDR3, the DNA is TGTGCCAGCAGCATCCAACTAGCGGGAGGCCCCGATACGCAGTATTTT.

This clonotype was seen repeatedly, ten times or more. CDR3 amino acids: CASSTLRPGRTDTQYF. The CDR3 DNA is TGTGCCAGCAGCACCCTCCGGCCAGGCCGCACAGATACGCAGTATTTT. The chain couples TRBV5-5 to TRBJ2-3; D gene uncertain. Germline V lookup: CDR1 SGHKS, CDR2 YYEKEE (reference sequence). V gave up 4 bases and J gave up 1 base, with 16 bases separating them. CDR3 size: 16 residues. Full variable domain (rest looked up from reference TRBV5-5 and TRBJ2-3): DAGVTQSPTHLIKTRGQQVTLRCSPISGHKSVSWYQQVLGQGPQFIFQYYEKEERGRGNFPDRFSARQFPNYSSELNVNALLLGDSALYLCASSTLRPGRTDTQYFGPGTRLTVL.

This clonotype was found a few times. The chain joins TRBV7-2 to TRBJ2-4; TRBD2 agrees at 8 bases. In germline, CDR1 is SGHTA, CDR2 FQGNSA. The CDR3 has 15 amino acids. V shed 1 base and J 6 bases; nucleotides not matched to a gene: 5. The CDR3: CASSLGLAGSNIQYF. CDR3 DNA sequence: TGTGCCAGCAGCTTAGGGTTAGCGGGATCAAACATTCAGTACTTC.

This clonotype was counted many times. The chain joins TRBV25-1 to TRBJ2-7; 8 nucleotides agree with TRBD2. J was trimmed by 1 base and V by 7 bases; bases with no gene match: 12. The CDR3 consists of 16 residues. Germline V gives CDR1 MGHDK, CDR2 SYGVNS. Written as DNA, the CDR3 is TGTGCCAGCACCACCAACGGGGGGGCAGGGTCCTACGAGCAGTACTTC. It translates to CASTTNGGAGSYEQYF.

This clonotype was seen at least ten times. The CDR3 is CSVEDYGYTF. The CDR3 region has the DNA TGCAGCGTTGAGGACTATGGCTACACCTTC. The V and J genes are TRBV29-1 and TRBJ1-2; D is uncertain. Trimming took off 3 bases at V and 3 bases at J, with 2 bases between the two ends. From germline, CDR1 is SQVTM and CDR2 ANQGSEA. The CDR3 loop spans 10 amino acids.

This clonotype appeared a few times. The chain combines TRBV20-1 with TRBJ2-1; a possible D gene is TRBD2 (6 bases). V was pared by 7 bases and J by 2 bases, with 15 bases between. CDR1 is DFQATT and CDR2 is SNEGSKA in the germline V gene (reference sequence). This CDR3 comprises 14 residues. The CDR3 protein is CSGGRDLTYNEQFF. CDR3 DNA: TGCAGTGGGGGAAGGGACTTAACCTACAATGAGCAGTTCTTC.